The rows below give T cell receptor beta chains drawn from one sample of a study of T cells expressing NK-cell markers. Each CDR3 protein gets one entry in TCRdb, which reprocessed the 5' RACE reads and gives no DNA. The specimen's table records about 170,000 distinct CDR3 sequences. Material: blood T cells: a sorted CD56 or NKG2C T cell subset, CD4+ or CD8+ T cells, or bulk PBMC T cells (not recorded which). The source is a man between 18 and 69 years old in good health. The CDR3 runs from the conserved cysteine through the conserved F or W.

TRBJ2-7	TRBV28	CASSHLRVRSSYEQYF
TRBJ2-3	TRBV27	CASNRLGPSDTQYF
TRBJ2-1	TRBV6-1	CASRQSNDRGTEQFF
TRBJ2-3	TRBV4-2	CASSPAGGAADTQYF
TRBJ1-5	TRBV6-1	CASSDGDRTSNQPQHF
TRBJ1-1	TRBV7-9	CASLPDGMNTEAFF
TRBJ2-2	TRBV5-6	CASSFPGGTGELFF
TRBJ2-2	TRBV12-3/TRBV12-4	CASSSSGGENTGELFF
TRBJ2-7	TRBV12-3/TRBV12-4	CASSPQIGAGYEQYF
TRBJ1-2	TRBV6-6	CASSYSQGDGYTF
TRBJ2-5	TRBV9	CASSRWTSGGETQYF
TRBJ1-6	TRBV20-1	CSAREGGSVSPLHF
TRBJ1-1	TRBV7-9	CASSLGQTNTEAFF
TRBJ2-5	TRBV2	CASSTRDSQQETQYF
TRBJ2-7	TRBV9	CASSPQSGGYYEQYF
TRBJ2-2	TRBV6-1	CATDGTSGGTGELFF
TRBJ2-7	TRBV6-1	CASSPGTAPIEQYF
TRBJ1-3	TRBV6-1	CASRRAGEVAGNTIYF
TRBJ1-1	TRBV7-8	CASLPERRDTEAFF
TRBJ2-7	TRBV4-1	CASSQVSGGDPSYEQYF
TRBJ2-5	TRBV29-1	CSVVSGEAMETQYF
TRBJ2-7	TRBV6-5	CASSHYRGTQLGSYEQYF
TRBJ2-2	TRBV27	CASSLTWSGELFF
TRBJ1-2	TRBV12-3/TRBV12-4	CASSFRENYGYTF
TRBJ2-7	TRBV21-1	CASSKERGQGGYEQYF
TRBJ2-6	TRBV5-1	CASSLADLYSGANVLTF
TRBJ1-5	TRBV20-1	CSASTGGMGNQPQHF
TRBJ2-3	TRBV27	CASTRDRYNVDTQYF
TRBJ2-1	TRBV27	CAMLVGQGSYNEQFF
TRBJ2-2	TRBV9	CASGSIGDTGELFF
TRBJ2-2	TRBV24-1	CATTKAYTGELFF
TRBJ2-1	TRBV11-2	CASSLRGGDLQFRNNEQFF
TRBJ1-2	TRBV7-2	CASSLVVWKDHTF
TRBJ1-1	TRBV6-1	CASSTVQGIEAFF
TRBJ2-1	TRBV5-5	CASSLENSLGYNEQFF
TRBJ2-5	TRBV7-3	CASSLMGGGAETQYF
TRBJ2-1	TRBV20-1	CSARVPRLAGGVHNEQFF
TRBJ2-7	TRBV20-1	CSAPSEDTYEQYF
TRBJ2-7	TRBV6-5	CASSLTSGVLGNEQYF
TRBJ2-7	TRBV5-1	CASSRSPGSYEQYF
TRBJ2-3	TRBV5-6	CASSLVGGRPDTQYF
TRBJ1-1	TRBV3-1	CASSQVRISNTEAFF
TRBJ1-1	TRBV20-1	CSAEDRGTEAFF
TRBJ2-1	TRBV4-2	CASGVAGNNEQFF
TRBJ2-1	TRBV6-4	CASSDSGSTPTQQFF
TRBJ2-3	TRBV7-9	CASSHDRSSTDTQYF
TRBJ2-7	TRBV20-1	CSARDPAGWEQYF
TRBJ2-7	TRBV6-5	CASSYRAALYYEQYF
TRBJ2-7	TRBV13	CASSYRTSGGSEQYF
TRBJ2-1	TRBV14	CASSPRSSGGPYDEQFF
TRBJ2-7	TRBV5-1	CASSLGGRWGPGGLEQYF
TRBJ2-1	TRBV13	CASSTRDSSYNEQFF
TRBJ2-1	TRBV7-9	CASSFPSRDPHNEQFF
TRBJ2-3	TRBV2	CASSRDRERRRYF
TRBJ2-3	TRBV7-6	CASSLTGGRSTDTQYF
TRBJ1-2	TRBV7-8	CASSLGPTVTNYGYTF
TRBJ2-7	TRBV7-9	CAAGGLYEQYF
TRBJ2-1	TRBV18	CASSETGTVYNEQFF
TRBJ2-3	TRBV6-5	CASSLIPGQPTLTDTQYF
TRBJ1-3	TRBV6-5	CASSYSMYSGNTIYF